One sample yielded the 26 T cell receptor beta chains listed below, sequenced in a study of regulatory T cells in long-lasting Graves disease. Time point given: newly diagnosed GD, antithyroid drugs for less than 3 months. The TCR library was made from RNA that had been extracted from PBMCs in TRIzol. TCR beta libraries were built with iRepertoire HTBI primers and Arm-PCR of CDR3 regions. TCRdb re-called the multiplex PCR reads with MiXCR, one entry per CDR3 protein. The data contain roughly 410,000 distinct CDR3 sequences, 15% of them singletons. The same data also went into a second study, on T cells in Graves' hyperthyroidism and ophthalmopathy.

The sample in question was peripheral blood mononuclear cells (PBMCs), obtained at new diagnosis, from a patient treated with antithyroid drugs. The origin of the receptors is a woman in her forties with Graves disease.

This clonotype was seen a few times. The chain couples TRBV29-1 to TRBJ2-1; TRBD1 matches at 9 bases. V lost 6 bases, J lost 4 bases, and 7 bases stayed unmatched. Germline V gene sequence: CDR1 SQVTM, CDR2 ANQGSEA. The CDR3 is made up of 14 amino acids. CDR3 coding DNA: TGCAGCGTACAAGACAGGGGGAGTTACAATGAGCAGTTCTTC. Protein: CSVQDRGSYNEQFF.

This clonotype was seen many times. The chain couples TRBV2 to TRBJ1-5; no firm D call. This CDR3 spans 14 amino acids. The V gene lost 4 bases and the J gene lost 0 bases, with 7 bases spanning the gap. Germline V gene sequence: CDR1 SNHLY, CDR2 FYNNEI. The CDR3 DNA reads TGTGCCAGCAGTGCAGTCAATAGCAATCAGCCCCAGCATTTT. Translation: CASSAVNSNQPQHF.

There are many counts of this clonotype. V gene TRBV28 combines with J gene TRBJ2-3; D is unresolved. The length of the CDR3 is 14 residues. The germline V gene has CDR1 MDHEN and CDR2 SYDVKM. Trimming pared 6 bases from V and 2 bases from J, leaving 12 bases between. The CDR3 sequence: CASRGSQSTDTQYF. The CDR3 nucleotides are TGTGCCAGCAGGGGCAGCCAGTCCACAGATACGCAGTATTTT.

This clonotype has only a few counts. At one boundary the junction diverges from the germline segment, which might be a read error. The CDR3 loop is CASSLGATGELLF. The CDR3, as DNA: TGTGCCAGCAGCTTAGGTGCCACCGGGGAGCTGCTTTTT. J is TRBJ2-2 and V is TRBV11-1; possibly TRBD2 for D (5 bases). Germline CDR1 is SGHAT and CDR2 is FQDESV (reference sequence). This CDR3 contains 13 residues.

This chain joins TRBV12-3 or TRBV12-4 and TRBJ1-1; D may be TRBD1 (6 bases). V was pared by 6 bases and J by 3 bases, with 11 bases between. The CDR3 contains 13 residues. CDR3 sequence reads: CASRPWTDTEAFF. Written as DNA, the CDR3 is TGTGCCAGCAGACCTTGGACAGACACTGAAGCTTTCTTT.

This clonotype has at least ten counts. As DNA, the CDR3 is TGCAGTGCTGCGGACAGTAACTATGGCTACACCTTC. Amino acids: CSAADSNYGYTF. The rearrangement uses TRBV20-1 and TRBJ1-2, with D maybe TRBD1 (6 bases). Germline V CDR1 and CDR2: DFQATT, SNEGSKA (reference sequence). V shed 5 bases and J shed 1 base, with 8 bases lying between them. The CDR3 runs to 12 residues.

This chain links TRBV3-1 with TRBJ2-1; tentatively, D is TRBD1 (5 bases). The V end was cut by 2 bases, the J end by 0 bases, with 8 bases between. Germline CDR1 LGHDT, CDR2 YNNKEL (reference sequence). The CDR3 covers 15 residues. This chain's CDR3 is CASSQLTVSYNEQFF. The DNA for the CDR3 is TGTGCCAGCAGCCAATTGACAGTCTCCTACAATGAGCAGTTCTTC.

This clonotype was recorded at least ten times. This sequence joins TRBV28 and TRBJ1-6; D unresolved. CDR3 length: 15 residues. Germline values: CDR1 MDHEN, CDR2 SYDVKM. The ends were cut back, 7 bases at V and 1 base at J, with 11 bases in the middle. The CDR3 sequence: CASISGYSYNSPLHF. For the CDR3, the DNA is TGTGCCAGCATCTCAGGCTATTCCTATAATTCACCCCTCCACTTT.

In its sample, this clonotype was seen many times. The CDR3 here is CASLGEDGELFF. DNA for the CDR3: TGTGCCAGCCTGGGAGAGGACGGGGAGCTGTTTTTT. This chain joins TRBV11-2 and TRBJ2-2; tentatively, D is TRBD2 (5 bases). The CDR3 is made up of 12 amino acids. In germline, CDR1 is SGHAT, CDR2 FQNNGV. V was pared by 8 bases and J by 7 bases, with 11 bases between. Full variable domain (outside the CDR3, taken from reference TRBV11-2 and TRBJ2-2): EAGVAQSPRYKIIEKRQSVAFWCNPISGHATLYWYQQILGQGPKLLIQFQNNGVVDDSQLPKDRFSAERLKGVDSTLKIQPAKLEDSAVYLCASLGEDGELFFGEGSRLTVL.

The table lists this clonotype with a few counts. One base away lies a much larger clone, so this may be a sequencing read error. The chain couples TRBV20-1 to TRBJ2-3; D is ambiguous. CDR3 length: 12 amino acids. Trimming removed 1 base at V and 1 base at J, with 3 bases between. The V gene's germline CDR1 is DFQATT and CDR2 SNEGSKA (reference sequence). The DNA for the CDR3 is TGCAGTGCTAGAGTGGGCACAGATACGCAGTATTTT. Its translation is CSARVGTDTQYF.

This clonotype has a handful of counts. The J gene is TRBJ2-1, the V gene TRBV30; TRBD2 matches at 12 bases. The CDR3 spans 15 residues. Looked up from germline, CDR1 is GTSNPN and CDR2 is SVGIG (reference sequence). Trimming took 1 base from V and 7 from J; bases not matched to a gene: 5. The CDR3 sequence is CAWSGPSGRGNEQFF. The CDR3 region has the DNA TGTGCCTGGAGTGGACCTAGCGGGAGGGGGAATGAGCAGTTCTTC.

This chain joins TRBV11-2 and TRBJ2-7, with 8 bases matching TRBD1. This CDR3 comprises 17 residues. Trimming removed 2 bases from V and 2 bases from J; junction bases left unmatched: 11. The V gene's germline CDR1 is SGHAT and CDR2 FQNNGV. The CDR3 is CASSLTASGGLTYEQYF. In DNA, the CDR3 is TGTGCCAGCAGCTTAACAGCTTCAGGGGGCCTAACCTACGAGCAGTACTTC.

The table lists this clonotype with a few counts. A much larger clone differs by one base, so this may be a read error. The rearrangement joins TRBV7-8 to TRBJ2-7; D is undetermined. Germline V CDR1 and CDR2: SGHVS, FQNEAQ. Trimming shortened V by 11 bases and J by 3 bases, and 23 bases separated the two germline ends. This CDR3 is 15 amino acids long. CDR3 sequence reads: CAGTPSLGPYYEQYF. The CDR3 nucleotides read TGTGCCGGCACCCCTTCCCTGGGCCCATACTACGAGCAGTACTTC.

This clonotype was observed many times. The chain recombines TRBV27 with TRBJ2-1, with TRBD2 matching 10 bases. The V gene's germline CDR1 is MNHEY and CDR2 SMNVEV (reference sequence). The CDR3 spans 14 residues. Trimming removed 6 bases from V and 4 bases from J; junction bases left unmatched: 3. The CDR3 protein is CASRTSGSYNEQFF. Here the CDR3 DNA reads TGTGCCAGCAGGACTAGCGGGTCTTACAATGAGCAGTTCTTC.

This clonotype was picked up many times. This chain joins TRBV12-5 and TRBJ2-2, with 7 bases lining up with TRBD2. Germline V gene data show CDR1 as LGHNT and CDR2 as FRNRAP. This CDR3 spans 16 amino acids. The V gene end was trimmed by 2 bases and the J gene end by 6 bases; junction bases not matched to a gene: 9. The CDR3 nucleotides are TGTGCTAGTGGTTTGTACGTGGGAGGGCCGGCCGGGGAGCTGTTTTTT. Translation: CASGLYVGGPAGELFF. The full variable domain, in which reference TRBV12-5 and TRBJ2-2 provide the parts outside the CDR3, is DARVTQTPRHKVTEMGQEVTMRCQPILGHNTVFWYRQTMMQGLELLAYFRNRAPLDDSGMPKDRFSAEMPDATLATLKIQPSEPRDSAVYFCASGLYVGGPAGELFFGEGSRLTVL.

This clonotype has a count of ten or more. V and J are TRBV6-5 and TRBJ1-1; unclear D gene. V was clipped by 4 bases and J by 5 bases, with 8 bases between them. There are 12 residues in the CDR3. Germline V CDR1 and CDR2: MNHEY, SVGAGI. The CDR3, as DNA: TGTGCCAGCAGTTGGGTTGGGACTGAAGCTTTCTTT. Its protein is CASSWVGTEAFF.

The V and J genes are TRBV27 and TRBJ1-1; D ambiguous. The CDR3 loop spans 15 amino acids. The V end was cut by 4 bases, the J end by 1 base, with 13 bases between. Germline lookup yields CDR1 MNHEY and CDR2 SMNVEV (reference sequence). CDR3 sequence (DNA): TGTGCCAGCAGTTCCCATCCCCTAGGGAACACTGAAGCTTTCTTT. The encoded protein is CASSSHPLGNTEAFF.

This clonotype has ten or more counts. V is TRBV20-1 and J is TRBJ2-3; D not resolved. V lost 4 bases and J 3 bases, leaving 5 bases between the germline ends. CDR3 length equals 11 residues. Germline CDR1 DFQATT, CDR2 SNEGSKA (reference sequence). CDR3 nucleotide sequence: TGCAGTGCTACCGAGACAGATACGCAGTATTTT. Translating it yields CSATETDTQYF.

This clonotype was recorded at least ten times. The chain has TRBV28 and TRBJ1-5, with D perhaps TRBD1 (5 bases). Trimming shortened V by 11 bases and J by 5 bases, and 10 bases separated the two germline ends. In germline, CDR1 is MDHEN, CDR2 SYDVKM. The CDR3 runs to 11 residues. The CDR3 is CAVGPYQPQHF. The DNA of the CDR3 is TGTGCCGTGGGACCCTATCAGCCCCAGCATTTT. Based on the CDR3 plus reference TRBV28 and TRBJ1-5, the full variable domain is DVKVTQSSRYLVKRTGEKVFLECVQDMDHENMFWYRQDPGLGLRLIYFSYDVKMKEKGDIPEGYSVSREKKERFSLILESASTNQTSMYLCAVGPYQPQHFGDGTRLSIL.

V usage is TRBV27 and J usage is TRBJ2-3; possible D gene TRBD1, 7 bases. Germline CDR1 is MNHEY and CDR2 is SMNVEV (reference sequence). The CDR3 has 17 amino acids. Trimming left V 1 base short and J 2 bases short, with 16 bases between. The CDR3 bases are TGTGCCAGCAGTTTATGGGACTTTAAGGGGGCCACAGATACGCAGTATTTT. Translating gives CASSLWDFKGATDTQYF.

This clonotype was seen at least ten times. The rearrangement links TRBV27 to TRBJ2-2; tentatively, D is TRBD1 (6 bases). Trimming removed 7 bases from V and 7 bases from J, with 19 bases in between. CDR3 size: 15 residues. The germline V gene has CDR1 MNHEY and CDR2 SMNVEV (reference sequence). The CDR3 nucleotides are TGTGCCAGCACCCAAACTCCAGGGGATCTCGGGGAGCTGTTTTTT. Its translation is CASTQTPGDLGELFF.

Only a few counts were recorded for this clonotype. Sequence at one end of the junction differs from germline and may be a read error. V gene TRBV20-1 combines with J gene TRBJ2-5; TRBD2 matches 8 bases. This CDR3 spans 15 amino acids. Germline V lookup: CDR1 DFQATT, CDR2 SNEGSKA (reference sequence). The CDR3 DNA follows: TGCAGTGCTAGGAGGACTAGCCTAACTCAAGAGGCCCAGTACTTC. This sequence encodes CSARRTSLTQEAQYF.

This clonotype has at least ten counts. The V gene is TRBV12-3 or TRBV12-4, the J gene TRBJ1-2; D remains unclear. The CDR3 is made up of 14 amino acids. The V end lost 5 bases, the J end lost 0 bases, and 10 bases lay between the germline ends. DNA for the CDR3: TGTGCCAGCAGTCCGGGGTCGCCTAACTATGGCTACACCTTC. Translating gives CASSPGSPNYGYTF.

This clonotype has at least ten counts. CDR3 DNA: TGTGCCAGCAGCCCCGGACATCCCGGATCCAATGAGCAGTTCTTC. It encodes CASSPGHPGSNEQFF. The rearrangement joins TRBV2 to TRBJ2-1, with a tentative D call TRBD1 (5 bases). Germline-derived CDR1 and CDR2 are SNHLY and FYNNEI. This CDR3 region has 15 residues. V was pared by 6 bases and J by 6 bases, with 18 bases between. The variable domain in full, completed from reference TRBV2 and TRBJ2-1, reads EPEVTQTPSHQVTQMGQEVILRCVPISNHLYFYWYRQILGQKVEFLVSFYNNEISEKSEIFDDQFSVERPDGSNFTLKIRSTKLEDSAMYFCASSPGHPGSNEQFFGPGTRLTVL.

CDR3 amino acids: CASSLRTSGRANTGELFF. CDR3 DNA sequence: TGCGCCAGCAGCCTACGGACTAGCGGAAGAGCTAACACCGGGGAGCTGTTTTTT. J is TRBJ2-2 and V is TRBV4-1, with TRBD2 identical over 10 bases. The V segment lost 4 bases and the J segment 2 bases; nucleotides outside the gene matches: 10. CDR1 MGHRA and CDR2 YSYEKL come from the germline V gene. This CDR3 region has 18 residues.

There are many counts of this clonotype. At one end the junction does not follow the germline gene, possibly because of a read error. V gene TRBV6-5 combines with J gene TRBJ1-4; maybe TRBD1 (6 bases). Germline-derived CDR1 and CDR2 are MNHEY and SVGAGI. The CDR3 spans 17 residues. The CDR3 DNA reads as TGTGCCAGCAGTTATGGGACCAGGGGAGGCACTAGTGAAAAACTGTTTTTT. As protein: CASSYGTRGGTSEKLFF.